These 25 T cell receptor beta chains originate from one sample sequenced in a study of blood T cell repertoires in acute mononucleosis. Time point: convalescence about 6 months (5-8 months) after acute presentation (visit 7). Data came from immunoSEQ multiplex PCR; TCRdb stores just in-frame clones and leaves some out. The data show around 1,700 clones, with roughly a quarter seen just once and around 25% held by the top ten. The study's findings and limits: GLC-BM-specific selection apparently combined TCR alpha and beta motifs.

Sequencing used EBV GLC epitope tetramer+ CD8+ T cells sorted from PBMCs, obtained during convalescence from infectious mononucleosis. The subset is: CD8 T cells binding tetramer with EBV BMLF1 280-288 peptide (GLC-BM). Source of these receptors: a woman younger than 30 with infectious mononucleosis caused by EBV.

This clone was seen ten or more times. This chain connects TRBV7-3 to TRBJ1-2, with D perhaps TRBD1 (5 bases). V was pared by 6 bases and J by 4 bases, with 15 bases between. The V gene's germline CDR1 is SGHTA and CDR2 FQGTGA. The CDR3 runs to 14 residues. The CDR3 loop is CASSEASGSYGYTF. In nucleotides, the CDR3 is TGTGCCAGCAGTGAAGCGTCAGGGTCCTATGGCTACACCTTC.

As regards this clone: Sequence at one end of the junction differs from germline and may be a read error. The chain uses TRBV6-5 and TRBJ2-7; TRBD2 matches at 8 bases. The CDR3 is made up of 16 amino acids. Germline V gene lookup returns CDR1 MNHEY and CDR2 SVGAGI. CDR3 amino acids: CASSYSWRGEGYEQYF. The CDR3 DNA reads as TGCGCCAGCAGTTACTCTTGGCGGGGGGAGGGCTACGAGCAGTACTTC.

As for this clone: Since a much larger clone is just one base distant, this may be a read error. Other nucleotide sequences from this sample produce the same CDR3. The chain links TRBV29-1 to TRBJ1-2, with D possibly being TRBD1 (6 bases). The CDR3 has 12 residues. CDR1 is SQVTM and CDR2 is ANQGSEA in the germline V gene. CDR3 coding DNA: TGCTGCGTTGATGGGGCGGGGGCTGGGGACACCTTC. This codes for CCVDGAGAGDTF.

About this clone: A far larger clone differs by one base, so this is likely a read error. Other nucleotide sequences from this sample produce the same CDR3. In DNA, the CDR3 is TGCAGCGTTGCCGGTACCCGCACAGATACGCAGTATTTT. This encodes CSVAGTRTDTQYF. This sequence joins TRBV29-1 and TRBJ2-3; D unclear. Trimming stripped 4 bases from V and 1 base from J, with 9 bases between. The CDR3 length is 13 residues. CDR1 is SQVTM and CDR2 is ANQGSEA in the germline V gene.

Regarding this clone: Given a far larger clone just one base away, this is likely a sequencing read error. V gene TRBV11-2 combines with J gene TRBJ2-1, with 8 bases matching TRBD2. CDR1 and CDR2 from the germline V gene are SGHAT and FQNNGV. The CDR3 runs 15 residues. This chain's CDR3 is CASSPTSGSVYEQLF. The CDR3 DNA is TGTGCCAGCAGCCCGACCAGCGGGAGTGTCTATGAGCAGCTCTTC.

This clone was seen only a few times. The V gene is TRBV7-2, the J gene TRBJ2-3; D might be TRBD1 (6 bases). This CDR3 comprises 14 residues. The V gene lost 6 bases and the J gene lost 6 bases, with 16 bases spanning the gap. Germline V gives CDR1 SGHTA, CDR2 FQGNSA. The CDR3 DNA sequence: TGTGCCAGCAGTGAGGGGGACGTCGGGGATACGCAGTATTTT. The encoded protein is CASSEGDVGDTQYF. Combining the CDR3 with reference TRBV7-2 and TRBJ2-3 gives the whole variable domain GAGVSQSPSNKVTEKGKDVELRCDPISGHTALYWYRQSLGQGLEFLIYFQGNSAPDKSGLPSDRFSAERTGGSVSTLTIQRTQQEDSAVYLCASSEGDVGDTQYFGPGTRLTVL.

This clone was counted only a few times. A read error may explain this, as a much larger clone is one base away. Other nucleotide sequences from this sample produce the same CDR3. The V call is TRBV29-1, the J call TRBJ1-1; the match to TRBD1 covers 8 bases. CDR1 SQVTM and CDR2 ANQGSEA come from the germline V gene. The CDR3 length is 13 residues. CDR3 protein: CCVGGQANTEAFF. In DNA form, the CDR3 reads TGCTGCGTGGGGGGACAGGCTAACACTGAAGCTTTCTTT.

As to this clone: Being one base from a much bigger clone, this may be a read error. Other DNA sequences in the sample encode the same CDR3. The chain is built from TRBV29-1 and TRBJ1-2, with D possibly TRBD1 on 6 matching bases. The CDR3 length is 12 residues. The germline CDR1 and CDR2 sequences are SQVTM and ANQGSEA. The CDR3 region is CRVDGVGAGDTF. The DNA of the CDR3 is TGCCGCGTGGACGGGGTGGGGGCTGGGGACACCTTC.

As concerns this clone: A read error is the likely source, as a far larger clone sits one nucleotide away. The CDR3 DNA sequence: TGCAGCGAGGGGGGACAGGCGAACACTGAAGCTTTCTTT. It encodes CSEGGQANTEAFF. V gene TRBV29-1 combines with J gene TRBJ1-1, with TRBD1 matching 8 bases. Trimming took 7 bases from V and 1 from J; bases not matched to a gene: 5. The germline V gene encodes CDR1 SQVTM and CDR2 ANQGSEA. This CDR3 contains 13 residues.

A few counts support this clone. Given a far larger clone just one base away, this is likely a sequencing read error. The chain employs TRBV29-1 and TRBJ1-1, with 8 bases matching TRBD1. The CDR3 totals 13 residues. Per the germline V gene, CDR1 is SQVTM and CDR2 is ANQGSEA. CDR3 residues: CSVGGQANTESFF. The CDR3 nucleotides read TGCAGCGTGGGGGGACAGGCGAACACTGAATCTTTCTTT.

This chain links TRBV6-6 with TRBJ2-1; 7 bases map to TRBD1. Germline V gives CDR1 MNHNY, CDR2 SVGAGI (reference sequence). The CDR3 is 14 residues long. V shed 10 bases, J shed 2 bases, and the junction held 8 bases outside the gene matches. The CDR3 bases are TGTGCCAAGGGGGACAGCGGAGCCTACAATGAGCAGTTCTTC. It translates to CAKGDSGAYNEQFF.

J is TRBJ1-2 and V is TRBV7-1; TRBD1 might be the D (6 bases). TRBV7-1 is reported as an ORF; its role is uncertain. The ends were cut back, 3 bases at V and 2 bases at J, with 13 bases in the middle. The CDR3 covers 15 residues. The CDR3 protein is CASSSQGTPNYGYTF. The CDR3 nucleotides read TGTGCCAGCAGCTCCCAGGGGACGCCAAACTATGGCTACACCTTC.

This clone came up a few times. The chain combines TRBV27 with TRBJ2-1; 8 bases are a match to TRBD1. V was clipped by 8 bases and J by 7 bases; unmatched bases: 10. Per germline, CDR1 MNHEY and CDR2 SMNVEV (reference sequence). This CDR3 is 14 amino acids long. In DNA, the CDR3 is TGTGCCAGCGAGCTCTGGACAGGGCATAATGAGCAGTTCTTC. Residues: CASELWTGHNEQFF.

This clone was seen a few times. A read error is the likely source, as a far larger clone sits one nucleotide away. This chain uses TRBV5-5 with TRBJ2-7; D is possibly TRBD2 (5 bases). CDR1 is SGHKS and CDR2 is YYEKEE in the germline V gene (reference sequence). Between the trimmed V and J ends, which lost 4 bases and 4 bases, there was a span of 21 bases. This CDR3 is 16 amino acids long. CDR3 region: CASSVRVGGSGYEQYF. CDR3 coding DNA: TGTGCCAGCAGCGTGAGGGTAGGAGGCAGTGGTTACGAGCAGTACTTC.

V is TRBV7-4 and J is TRBJ2-5, with 8 nucleotides matching TRBD1. Germline CDR1 reads SGHVT; CDR2 reads SQSDAQ. After removal of 5 bases from V and 4 bases from J, the junction contained 3 bases not matched to a gene. The CDR3 runs to 13 residues. For the CDR3, the DNA is TGTGCCAGCAGCCTAGACAGGGGAGAGACCCAGTACTTC. It yields the protein CASSLDRGETQYF.

This clone was detected only a few times. Because the CDR3's place on the DNA is in doubt, the DNA is left out and the CDR3 is given as listed by TCRdb. This chain links TRBV29-1 with TRBJ2-2; the table assigns TRBD2, which was not confirmed against the DNA. The CDR3 spans 14 amino acids, including both terminal residues. Germline CDR1 SQVTM, CDR2 ANQGSEA. The CDR3 sequence: CSVEGLNTGELFFF.

This clone was seen repeatedly, ten times or more. The J gene is TRBJ1-2, the V gene TRBV5-6; TRBD1 agrees at 10 bases. The CDR3 is 13 residues long. Trimming took 2 bases from V and 6 from J; bases not matched to a gene: 1. Germline-derived CDR1 and CDR2 are SGHDT and YYEEEE. The CDR3 DNA follows: TGTGCCAGCAGCTTAGGACAGGGGGATGGCTACACCTTC. This encodes CASSLGQGDGYTF.

This clone was detected a few times. A far larger clone is just one base off, so this is likely a read error. The genes are TRBV5-6 and TRBJ2-5, with 7 bases matching TRBD1. Trimming cost V 0 bases and J 2 bases; bases outside gene matches: 7. In germline, CDR1 is SGHDT, CDR2 YYEEEE. The length of the CDR3 is 16 residues. The CDR3 loop reads CASSLGQGSVQETQYF. CDR3 sequence (DNA): TGTGCCAGCAGCTTGGGACAGGGTAGTGTGCAAGAGACCCAGTACTTC. The full variable domain, completed using reference TRBV5-6 and TRBJ2-5, is DAGVTQSPTHLIKTRGQQVTLRCSPKSGHDTVSWYQQALGQGPQFIFQYYEEEERQRGNFPDRFSGHQFPNYSSELNVNALLLGDSALYLCASSLGQGSVQETQYFGPGTRLLVL.

This clone was found many times. A far more abundant clone sits one base away, making this likely a read error. V usage is TRBV6-4 and J usage is TRBJ2-7; TRBD1 aligns across 8 bases. V gave up 8 bases and J gave up 7 bases; unmatched junction bases: 13. The V gene's germline CDR1 is MRHNA and CDR2 SNTAGT. This CDR3 is built from 14 residues. This chain's CDR3 is CASELWTGHNEQYF. DNA of the CDR3: TGTGCCAGCGAGCTCTGGACAGGGCATAATGAGCAGTACTTC.

This clone was seen ten or more times. The chain couples TRBV20-1 to TRBJ1-2, with TRBD1 as a possible D gene (5 bases). The CDR3 is 11 residues long. Germline assignment: CDR1 DFQATT and CDR2 SNEGSKA (reference sequence). CDR3 nucleotide sequence: TGCAGCGTTGAAGCCAGGGATGGCTACACCTTC. It specifies CSVEARDGYTF.

For this clone: A far larger clone is one base from this, pointing to a likely read error. This sequence joins TRBV14 and TRBJ2-1; 8 bases are shared with TRBD2. The CDR3 spans 15 residues. The V gene's germline CDR1 is SGHDN and CDR2 FVKESK. The CDR3: CASSPTSGSVYEQLF. The DNA of the CDR3 is TGTGCCAGCAGCCCGACCAGCGGGAGTGTCTATGAGCAGCTCTTC.

This clone showed up many times. The rearrangement joins TRBV6-6 to TRBJ2-5; D gene unclear. Looked up from germline, CDR1 is MNHNY and CDR2 is SVGAGI (reference sequence). Trimming took 4 bases from V and 0 from J, leaving 9 bases between them. There are 14 residues in the CDR3. Here the CDR3 reads CASSLFRDQETQYF. The CDR3 region has the DNA TGTGCCAGCAGTTTATTTCGGGACCAAGAGACCCAGTACTTC.

This clone came up many times. The CDR3, as DNA: TGTGCCAGCACCGACGGGACGGTAAACACCGGGGAGCTGTTTTTT. Amino acids: CASTDGTVNTGELFF. This chain joins TRBV2 and TRBJ2-2; D might be TRBD1 or TRBD2, each matching 5 bases. CDR1 is SNHLY, CDR2 FYNNEI, per germline. V shed 7 bases and J shed 2 bases, with 14 bases lying between them. The CDR3 has 15 amino acids.

The table lists this clone with a few counts. This probably arose from a read error, given a far larger clone one base away. V and J are TRBV9 and TRBJ2-5; 7 bases match TRBD1. Germline V gene data show CDR1 as SGDLS and CDR2 as YYNGEE. Trimming at V came to 0 bases and at J to 4 bases, leaving 0 bases not matched to a gene. This CDR3 comprises 13 residues. In DNA form, the CDR3 reads TGTGCCAGCAGCGTAGACAGGGGAGAGACCCAGTACTTC. Protein sequence: CASSVDRGETQYF.

A few counts support this clone. A far larger clone is one nucleotide away, so this likely arose from a read error. The CDR3 is CASSYPTGHSSYNEQVF. The CDR3 DNA is TGTGCCAGCAGTTACCCGACAGGGCATAGCTCCTACAATGAGCAGGTCTTC. V and J are TRBV7-2 and TRBJ2-1; 7 bases are shared with TRBD1. In germline, CDR1 is SGHTA, CDR2 FQGNSA. This CDR3 is built from 17 residues. Looking up the rest from reference TRBV7-2 and TRBJ2-1 gives the full variable domain: GAGVSQSPSNKVTEKGKDVELRCDPISGHTALYWYRQSLGQGLEFLIYFQGNSAPDKSGLPSDRFSAERTGGSVSTLTIQRTQQEDSAVYLCASSYPTGHSSYNEQVFGPGTRLTVL.